A single sample gave rise to the 16 T cell receptor beta chains below, sequenced in a study of T cell responses to AZD1222 COVID-19 vaccine. Assay: immunoSEQ multiplex PCR; the TCRdb copy retains only in-frame clones and omits some. Of 100,000 to 150,000 clones listed, 85% to 90% are singletons. Sequencing was performed on peripheral blood, taken on day 0 of AZD1222 vaccination. Receptors originate from an adult in good health.

The sample holds a few counts of this clone. CDR3 DNA: TGTGCCAGCAGTTTTCAGAACACTGAAGCTTTCTTT. This sequence encodes CASSFQNTEAFF. This rearrangement joins TRBV12-3 or TRBV12-4 to TRBJ1-1; unclear D gene. This CDR3 is 12 amino acids long. Trimming pared 3 bases from V and 1 base from J, leaving 3 bases between.

The chain combines TRBV3-1 (or the pseudogene TRBV3-2) with TRBJ2-6, with TRBD1 matching over 7 bases. The CDR3 contains 20 residues. The V gene's germline CDR1 is LGHDT and CDR2 YNNKEL (reference sequence). Trimming cost V 4 bases and J 1 base; bases outside gene matches: 16. The CDR3 protein is CASSPGTVVGGWSGANVLTF. The CDR3 DNA is TGTGCCAGCAGCCCAGGGACAGTGGTTGGGGGATGGTCTGGGGCCAACGTCCTGACTTTC.

The chain carries TRBV6-2 or TRBV6-3 and TRBJ2-1; 11 bases map to TRBD2. V shed 5 bases and J 3 bases; nucleotides not matched to a gene: 0. CDR1 is MNHEY and CDR2 is SVGEGT in the germline V gene. The CDR3 spans 14 residues. CDR3 region: CASSTSGSYNEQFF. In nucleotides, the CDR3 is TGTGCCAGCAGTACTAGCGGGAGCTACAATGAGCAGTTCTTC.

The chain is built from TRBV13 and TRBJ1-2, with a weak D call TRBD1 (6 bases). This CDR3 spans 13 amino acids. V was cut by 6 bases and J by 2 bases, with 10 bases left in between. The germline V gene has CDR1 PRHDT and CDR2 FYEKMQ (reference sequence). CDR3: CASRQGGNYGYTF. The CDR3 coding sequence is TGTGCCAGCAGACAAGGGGGGAACTATGGCTACACCTTC.

As regards this clone: Germline is not matched at one junction end, which may reflect a read error. V gene TRBV6-5 combines with J gene TRBJ1-1; D unresolved. The CDR3 consists of 14 residues. Germline CDR1 MNHEY, CDR2 SVGAGI. The CDR3 nucleotides are TGTGCCAGCAGTGACTCTTACGGTAACACTGAAGCTTTCTTT. It encodes CASSDSYGNTEAFF.

In its sample, this clone was seen a few times. The J gene is TRBJ2-2, the V gene TRBV11-2; D is uncertain. The V end lost 2 bases, the J end lost 0 bases, and 10 bases lay between the germline ends. CDR3 length equals 16 residues. Germline values: CDR1 SGHAT, CDR2 FQNNGV. CDR3 nucleotides: TGTGCCAGCAGCTTAAGCGCAGACACGAACACCGGGGAGCTGTTTTTT. The encoded protein is CASSLSADTNTGELFF.

On this clone: Other DNA sequences in the same sample also yield this CDR3. This chain joins TRBV12-3 or TRBV12-4 and TRBJ2-5; no definite D call. The CDR3 covers 11 residues. Trimming cost V 5 bases and J 4 bases, with 5 bases left between them. CDR3: CASSPRETQYF. The CDR3, as DNA: TGTGCCAGCAGTCCCCGAGAGACCCAGTACTTC.

This rearrangement joins TRBV3-1 (or the pseudogene TRBV3-2) to TRBJ2-1, with D perhaps matching TRBD2 (5 bases). This CDR3 has 15 amino acids. The V gene's germline CDR1 is LGHDT and CDR2 YNNKEL (reference sequence). V shed 0 bases and J shed 3 bases, with 9 bases lying between them. Here the CDR3 DNA reads TGTGCCAGCAGCCAAGATCTACTAGACTACAATGAGCAGTTCTTC. Its protein is CASSQDLLDYNEQFF.

The chain couples TRBV14 to TRBJ2-1, with D unresolved. Germline CDR1 SGHDN, CDR2 FVKESK. The CDR3 extends over 12 amino acids. V gave up 4 bases and J gave up 3 bases, with 4 bases separating them. CDR3 in amino acids: CASSLNYNEQFF. CDR3 in DNA: TGTGCCAGCAGCCTAAACTACAATGAGCAGTTCTTC.

This clone was counted only a few times. The DNA for the CDR3 is TGTGCCAGTGGGCCGCGGGACTACGAGCAGTACTTC. Encoded protein: CASGPRDYEQYF. The chain joins TRBV7-9 to TRBJ2-7, with D perhaps TRBD2 (6 bases). This CDR3 contains 12 residues. CDR1 SEHNR and CDR2 FQNEAQ come from the germline V gene (reference sequence). The V and J ends lost 9 bases and 3 bases respectively, with 12 bases between them.

The rearrangement links TRBV7-9 to TRBJ2-2, with TRBD2 as a possible D gene (6 bases). The length of the CDR3 is 13 residues. Looked up from germline, CDR1 is SEHNR and CDR2 is FQNEAQ (reference sequence). The V gene lost 8 bases and the J gene lost 5 bases, with 12 bases spanning the gap. CDR3 sequence reads: CASELRGTGELFF. The CDR3 coding sequence is TGTGCCAGCGAACTCCGGGGGACCGGGGAGCTGTTTTTT.

As DNA, the CDR3 is TGCGCCAGCAGTGGTTCGCCGACAGGTGCTACCTACGAGCAGTACTTC. Translating it yields CASSGSPTGATYEQYF. The V and J genes are TRBV10-2 and TRBJ2-7; perhaps TRBD1 as D (6 bases). Looked up from germline, CDR1 is WSHSY and CDR2 is SAAADI. The CDR3 runs 16 residues. Trimming removed 4 bases at V and 2 bases at J, with 18 bases between.

CDR3 bases: TGTGCCACCAGTGATCGGGCGGGGGATAATCAGCCCCAGCATTTT. Its protein product is CATSDRAGDNQPQHF. The chain links TRBV24-1 to TRBJ1-5; TRBD1 is a possible D gene (5 bases). Germline-derived CDR1 and CDR2 are KGHDR and SFDVKD. Trimming left V 3 bases short and J 4 bases short, with 12 bases between. The CDR3 consists of 15 residues.

V and J are TRBV5-5 and TRBJ1-5; TRBD1 might be the D (5 bases). This CDR3 has 17 residues. The V end was cut by 2 bases, the J end by 3 bases, with 18 bases between. Germline-derived CDR1 and CDR2 are SGHKS and YYEKEE (reference sequence). CDR3 in amino acids: CASSFSGSGVYNQPQHF. CDR3 sequence (DNA): TGTGCCAGCAGCTTCAGTGGCTCGGGGGTTTACAATCAGCCCCAGCATTTT.

The chain uses TRBV27 and TRBJ2-1; 9 nucleotides align to TRBD1. This CDR3 contains 15 residues. After removal of 5 bases from V and 3 bases from J, the junction contained 5 bases not matched to a gene. Germline V lookup: CDR1 MNHEY, CDR2 SMNVEV (reference sequence). CDR3 loop: CASSLDRGVYNEQFF. CDR3 coding DNA: TGTGCCAGCAGTCTAGACAGGGGGGTCTACAATGAGCAGTTCTTC.

This rearrangement joins TRBV5-1 to TRBJ1-4; 8 bases agree with TRBD1. The ends lost 1 base at V and 7 bases at J; junction bases unmatched: 6. This CDR3 is 15 amino acids long. Germline-derived CDR1 and CDR2 are SGHRS and YFSETQ. As DNA, the CDR3 is TGCGCCAGCAGCTTGCAGGGGGCGTTTGGTGAAAAACTGTTTTTT. Amino acid sequence: CASSLQGAFGEKLFF. Full variable domain (outside the CDR3, taken from reference TRBV5-1 and TRBJ1-4): KAGVTQTPRYLIKTRGQQVTLSCSPISGHRSVSWYQQTPGQGLQFLFEYFSETQRNKGNFPGRFSGRQFSNSRSEMNVSTLELGDSALYLCASSLQGAFGEKLFFGSGTQLSVL.